This TCR beta chain is drawn from a study of cytomegalovirus exposure and HLA in healthy donors. Regarding the study as a whole: Under in vitro conditions, three CMV-associated chains were confirmed as specific for CMV antigens. Both high specificity and high sensitivity reportedly marked the classifier's diagnosis of cytomegalovirus status. The study put some 160 TCR beta chains on its list as cytomegalovirus-associated.

Sequenced by immunoSEQ multiplex PCR; TCRdb stores in-frame clones only, minus some. The table has some 140,000 clones, 85% to 90% seen once. This clone was counted a few times. Its antigen is undetermined. The donors were part of the 120-subject validation cohort, which stood apart from the roughly 670-subject first cohort. This sequence was found in a human donor in good health. The sequencing input was PBMCs.

CDR3 residues: CASSADPGTSYEQFF. CDR3 bases: TGTGCCAGCAGCGCCGACCCCGGGACTAGCTATGAGCAGTTCTTC. The chain employs TRBV7-6 and TRBJ2-1; 9 nucleotides agree with TRBD2. CDR3 length: 15 residues. V trimming: 5 bases; J trimming: 8 bases; junction bases outside the gene matches: 10. CDR1 is SGHVS and CDR2 is FNYEAQ in the germline V gene.